This TCR beta chain was documented in a study of radiation and T cells in renal cell carcinoma. Findings and limits, study-wide: Only small tumor regions of roughly 0.96 g were sampled. From baseline, blood top tumor clonotypes peaked at 2 weeks post-radiation. Irradiated tumors held more dominant CDR3 motifs than control tumors.

Treatment meaning: 15 Gy SBRT to primary tumor, nephrectomy 4 weeks later. The tumor was a clear cell renal cell carcinoma. Only a few counts were recorded for this clone. Its specificity is unknown. The CDR3 runs 14 residues. V was trimmed by 2 bases and J by 4 bases, leaving 12 bases between them. The V gene's germline CDR1 is GTSNPN and CDR2 SVGIG (reference sequence). Repertoires were generated with immunoSEQ multiplex PCR, while TCRdb's copy carries only in-frame clones and drops some. The profile shows fewer than 15,000 clones, more than 30% of them singletons. The clonotype comes from a man between 60 and 70 years old with renal cell carcinoma. Sequences were derived from tumor tissue, sampled from a patient whose treatment included radiotherapy and nephrectomy. The V gene is TRBV30, the J gene TRBJ1-5; D possibly corresponds to TRBD1 (6 bases). Here the CDR3 reads CAWSLSTGNQPQHF. The CDR3 coding sequence is TGTGCCTGGAGTCTGTCTACAGGGAATCAGCCCCAGCATTTT. The full variable domain, in which reference TRBV30 and TRBJ1-5 provide the parts outside the CDR3, is SQTIHQWPATLVQPVGSPLSLECTVEGTSNPNLYWYRQAAGRGLQLLFYSVGIGQISSEVPQNLSASRPQDRQFILSSKKLLLSDSGFYLCAWSLSTGNQPQHFGDGTRLSIL.